Following are 19 T cell receptor beta chains from one sample sequenced in a study of PD-1 blockade in classical Hodgkin lymphoma. TCRdb's table, derived via immunoSEQ multiplex PCR, lists solely in-frame clones and lacks some. The sample holds approximately 41,000 clones, roughly 78% seen once. Every single patient, without exception, relapsed after autologous stem cell transplantation, and brentuximab vedotin exposure varied. The starting material was peripheral blood mononuclear cells (PBMCs), obtained at baseline. The origin of the receptors is a human donor with classical Hodgkin lymphoma.

The sample holds a few counts of this clone. V is TRBV30 and J is TRBJ1-5; possible D gene TRBD1, 5 bases. V was cut by 5 bases and J by 5 bases, with 13 bases left in between. This CDR3 contains 13 residues. From germline, CDR1 is GTSNPN and CDR2 SVGIG (reference sequence). The CDR3 region is CAWGGRADQPQHF. The CDR3 bases are TGTGCCTGGGGGGGACGGGCGGATCAGCCCCAGCATTTT.

This chain connects TRBV2 to TRBJ2-5; D ambiguous. CDR1 is SNHLY, CDR2 FYNNEI, per germline. Trimming removed 4 bases at V and 3 bases at J, with 3 bases between. This CDR3 is 11 amino acids long. This chain's CDR3 is CASSGEETQYF. The CDR3, as DNA: TGTGCCAGCAGTGGGGAAGAGACCCAGTACTTC.

This chain joins TRBV6-6 and TRBJ1-2; D perhaps matches TRBD1 (5 bases). Trimming took off 10 bases at V and 2 bases at J, with 17 bases between the two ends. This CDR3 is 14 amino acids long. Germline assignment: CDR1 MNHNY and CDR2 SVGAGI (reference sequence). In DNA form, the CDR3 reads TGTGCCACCTATTGGGGGACGGGAAACTATGGCTACACCTTC. This codes for CATYWGTGNYGYTF.

The chain recombines TRBV5-8 with TRBJ1-2, with 7 nucleotides matching TRBD1. V lost 4 bases to trimming and J lost 8 bases; unmatched junction nucleotides: 8. This CDR3 region has 13 residues. Germline-derived CDR1 and CDR2 are SGHTS and YDEGEE. The CDR3 sequence is CASSRQGRDGYTF. The CDR3 DNA reads as TGTGCCAGCAGCCGACAGGGACGCGACGGCTACACCTTC.

This clone appeared once. The chain employs TRBV25-1 and TRBJ1-1, with D tentatively TRBD1 (5 bases). Trimming shortened V by 6 bases and J by 6 bases, and 17 bases separated the two germline ends. Germline values: CDR1 MGHDK, CDR2 SYGVNS. CDR3 length: 14 residues. The CDR3 here is CASSPYEGTPEAFF. The DNA for the CDR3 is TGTGCCAGCAGCCCCTACGAAGGGACCCCTGAAGCTTTCTTT.

The chain has TRBV7-6 and TRBJ2-2; 9 bases are a match to TRBD1. This CDR3 is 15 amino acids long. V shed 4 bases, J shed 3 bases, and the junction held 3 bases outside the gene matches. Germline CDR1 SGHVS, CDR2 FNYEAQ. Here the CDR3 reads CASSSGTGYTGELFF. DNA for the CDR3: TGTGCCAGCAGCTCAGGGACAGGGTACACCGGGGAGCTGTTTTTT. The complete variable domain, with remaining parts taken from reference TRBV7-6 and TRBJ2-2, reads GAGVSQSPRYKVTKRGQDVALRCDPISGHVSLYWYRQALGQGPEFLTYFNYEAQQDKSGLPNDRFSAERPEGSISTLTIQRTEQRDSAMYRCASSSGTGYTGELFFGEGSRLTVL.

This clone has a handful of counts. The gene calls are TRBV7-9 and TRBJ2-3; 9 nucleotides match TRBD1. Germline trimming cut 2 bases from V and 3 bases from J; bases unmatched to any gene: 6. The CDR3 is made up of 16 amino acids. The germline gives CDR1 SEHNR, CDR2 FQNEAQ (reference sequence). The CDR3: CASSLFTGGATDTQYF. Here the CDR3 DNA reads TGTGCCAGCAGCTTATTCACAGGGGGCGCGACAGATACGCAGTATTTT.

This clone was counted between two and nine times. This chain connects TRBV7-9 to TRBJ1-6; D is unclear. The length of the CDR3 is 13 residues. Looked up from germline, CDR1 is SEHNR and CDR2 is FQNEAQ (reference sequence). Trimming removed 5 bases at V and 8 bases at J, with 10 bases between. Here the CDR3 reads CASSPDGHSPLHF. DNA for the CDR3: TGTGCCAGCAGCCCCGACGGGCATTCACCCCTCCACTTT.

The J gene is TRBJ1-6, the V gene TRBV6-1; perhaps TRBD1 as D (6 bases). The germline gives CDR1 MNHNS, CDR2 SASEGT. The CDR3 extends over 16 amino acids. The germline V and J ends were trimmed by 1 base and 4 bases, with 11 bases remaining between them. CDR3 region: CASSEVPTGYNSPLHF. The CDR3 nucleotides read TGTGCCAGCAGTGAAGTCCCTACAGGGTATAATTCACCCCTCCACTTT.

The chain couples TRBV10-2 to TRBJ1-2; TRBD1 agrees at 7 bases. CDR1 is WSHSY and CDR2 is SAAADI in the germline V gene. The V and J ends lost 10 bases and 1 base, in that order; junction bases with no gene match: 3. The CDR3 is made up of 12 amino acids. CDR3 sequence reads: CATGGLNYGYTF. Here the CDR3 DNA reads TGCGCCACAGGGGGGCTTAACTATGGCTACACCTTC.

This CDR3 reads CASSKAPGQGLNTEAFF. The CDR3 DNA sequence: TGTGCCAGCAGCAAGGCCCCGGGACAGGGATTGAACACTGAAGCTTTCTTT. This rearrangement joins TRBV7-6 to TRBJ1-1; TRBD1 matches 9 bases. The CDR3 runs to 17 residues. Germline lookup yields CDR1 SGHVS and CDR2 FNYEAQ. V lost 5 bases, J lost 0 bases, and 10 bases stayed unmatched.

This clone is medium-sized (0.01 to 0.1%). The gene calls are TRBV6-6 and TRBJ2-1; D is undetermined. This CDR3 has 12 residues. Germline V gene lookup returns CDR1 MNHNY and CDR2 SVGAGI (reference sequence). Trimming stripped 5 bases from V and 5 bases from J, with 7 bases between. The CDR3 protein is CASSIENNEQFF. As DNA, the CDR3 is TGTGCCAGCAGTATAGAGAACAATGAGCAGTTCTTC.

The rearrangement links TRBV29-1 to TRBJ1-1; 7 nucleotides match TRBD1. Germline V CDR1 and CDR2: SQVTM, ANQGSEA. The CDR3 totals 15 residues. The trim removed 4 bases at V and 0 bases at J, leaving 8 bases unmatched. CDR3 loop: CSVAPVQGLNTEAFF. As DNA, the CDR3 is TGCAGCGTTGCGCCCGTACAGGGGTTGAACACTGAAGCTTTCTTT.

The V and J genes are TRBV6-7 and TRBJ1-1; tentative D call: TRBD1 (6 bases). TRBV6-7 is reported as an ORF; its role is uncertain. The length of the CDR3 is 16 residues. Trimming removed 1 base at V and 0 bases at J, with 12 bases between. The CDR3 DNA sequence: TGTGCCAGCAGTTACTTGGCAGGGGCCATGAACACTGAAGCTTTCTTT. Encoded protein: CASSYLAGAMNTEAFF.

V and J are TRBV7-9 and TRBJ2-2; TRBD2 aligns across 8 bases. The CDR3 consists of 18 residues. The ends lost 5 bases at V and 1 base at J; junction bases unmatched: 12. Germline loops: CDR1 SEHNR, CDR2 FQNEAQ (reference sequence). CDR3 in amino acids: CASSPPGAAGGNTGELFF. In DNA, the CDR3 is TGTGCCAGCAGCCCCCCAGGAGCGGCGGGGGGGAACACCGGGGAGCTGTTTTTT. Full variable domain (remainder filled in from reference TRBV7-9 and TRBJ2-2): DTGVSQNPRHKITKRGQNVTFRCDPISEHNRLYWYRQTLGQGPEFLTYFQNEAQLEKSRLLSDRFSAERPKGSFSTLEIQRTEQGDSAMYLCASSPPGAAGGNTGELFFGEGSRLTVL.

The sample holds a few counts of this clone. The rearrangement uses TRBV15 and TRBJ2-2; unclear D gene. This CDR3 has 14 residues. CDR1 and CDR2 from the germline V gene are LNHNV and YYDKDF (reference sequence). The ends were cut back, 4 bases at V and 7 bases at J, with 13 bases in the middle. Here the CDR3 reads CATSTATPGGELFF. CDR3 bases: TGTGCCACCAGCACCGCTACCCCTGGCGGGGAGCTGTTTTTT.

The J gene is TRBJ1-4, the V gene TRBV5-1; 7 bases fit TRBD1. V was pared by 4 bases and J by 0 bases, with 6 bases of the junction left unmatched. This CDR3 region has 16 residues. CDR1 is SGHRS, CDR2 YFSETQ, per germline. Written as DNA, the CDR3 is TGCGCCAGCAGCCCGGGACAGATATCAACTAATGAAAAACTGTTTTTT. It translates to CASSPGQISTNEKLFF.

The chain uses TRBV7-8 and TRBJ2-2; D uncertain. Germline assignment: CDR1 SGHVS and CDR2 FQNEAQ. Trimming removed 5 bases at V and 0 bases at J, with 13 bases between. The CDR3 contains 16 residues. CDR3: CASSRRTATNTGELFF. CDR3 sequence (DNA): TGTGCCAGCAGCCGACGGACGGCGACGAACACCGGGGAGCTGTTTTTT.

This rearrangement joins TRBV7-2 to TRBJ2-3; 7 bases agree with TRBD2. Trimming removed 3 bases from V and 4 bases from J; junction bases left unmatched: 4. The germline V gene encodes CDR1 SGHTA and CDR2 FQGNSA. The length of the CDR3 is 14 residues. The CDR3 spells CASSLGRGADTQYF. The CDR3 DNA sequence: TGTGCCAGCAGCTTGGGGAGGGGTGCAGATACGCAGTATTTT.